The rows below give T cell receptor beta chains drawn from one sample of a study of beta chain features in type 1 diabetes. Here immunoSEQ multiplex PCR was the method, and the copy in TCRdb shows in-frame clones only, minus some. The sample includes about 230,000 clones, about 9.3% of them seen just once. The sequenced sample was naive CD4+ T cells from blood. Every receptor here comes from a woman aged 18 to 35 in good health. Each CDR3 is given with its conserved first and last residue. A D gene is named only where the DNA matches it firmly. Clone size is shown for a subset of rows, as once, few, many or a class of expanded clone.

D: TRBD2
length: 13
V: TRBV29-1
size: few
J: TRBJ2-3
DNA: TGCAGCGATCTAGCGGTCCCCACAGATACGCAGTATTTT
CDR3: CSDLAVPTDTQYF

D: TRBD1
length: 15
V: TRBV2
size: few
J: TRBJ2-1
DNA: TGTGCCAGCAGTTCTGGGACAGAACCATACAATGAGCAGTTCTTC
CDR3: CASSSGTEPYNEQFF

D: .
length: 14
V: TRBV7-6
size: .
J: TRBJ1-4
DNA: TGTGCCAGCAGCTTAGGACAGACTAATGAAAAACTGTTTTTT
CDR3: CASSLGQTNEKLFF

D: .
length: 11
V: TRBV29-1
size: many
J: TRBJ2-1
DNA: TGCAGCGTTGAAGCGAGCGCTCGGCAGTTCTTC
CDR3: CSVEASARQFF

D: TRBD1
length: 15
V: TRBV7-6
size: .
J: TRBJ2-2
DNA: TGTGCCAGCAGGTTGCAGGGGGAAAGCACCGGGGAGCTGTTTTTT
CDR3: CASRLQGESTGELFF

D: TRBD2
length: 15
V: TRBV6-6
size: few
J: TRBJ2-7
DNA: TGTGCCAGCAGTTACGGGGCGGGAGGGTCGTTGGAGCAGTACTTC
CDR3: CASSYGAGGSLEQYF

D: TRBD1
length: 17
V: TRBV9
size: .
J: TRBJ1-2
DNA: TGTGCCAGCAGCCTGAGTGGAGGACAGGGCGCTAACTATGGCTACACCTTC
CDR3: CASSLSGGQGANYGYTF

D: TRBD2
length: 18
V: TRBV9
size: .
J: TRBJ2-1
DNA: TGTGCCAGCAGCGTAGGACTAGCGGGGTACAGCTCCTACAATGAGCAGTTCTTC
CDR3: CASSVGLAGYSSYNEQFF

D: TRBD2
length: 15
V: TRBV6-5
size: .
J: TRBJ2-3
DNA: TGTGCCAGCAGTTCGGGACTAGCGTCACCAGATACGCAGTATTTT
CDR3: CASSSGLASPDTQYF

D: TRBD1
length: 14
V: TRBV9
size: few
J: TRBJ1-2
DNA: TGTGCCAGCACCCGTCCCGGGACAGGGAATGGCTACACCTTC
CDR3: CASTRPGTGNGYTF

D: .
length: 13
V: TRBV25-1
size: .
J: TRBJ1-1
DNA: TGTGCCAGCAGTTTCGGCGGGAACACTGAAGCTTTCTTT
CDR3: CASSFGGNTEAFF

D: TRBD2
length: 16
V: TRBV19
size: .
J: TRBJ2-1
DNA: TGTGCCAGTAGTACCCGGCTAGCGGGGGGCTACAATGAGCAGTTCTTC
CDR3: CASSTRLAGGYNEQFF

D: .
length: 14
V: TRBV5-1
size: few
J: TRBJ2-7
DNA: TGCGCCAGCAGCTTAACTAGGTCCCTGTCGGAGCAGTACTTC
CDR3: CASSLTRSLSEQYF

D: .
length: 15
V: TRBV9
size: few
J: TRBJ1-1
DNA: TGTGCCAGCAGCGTAGTTGGGGGCGCGAGGACTGAAGCTTTCTTT
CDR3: CASSVVGGARTEAFF

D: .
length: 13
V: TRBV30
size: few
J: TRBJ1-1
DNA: TGTGCCTGGAACGGACATCGGAACACTGAAGCTTTCTTT
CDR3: CAWNGHRNTEAFF

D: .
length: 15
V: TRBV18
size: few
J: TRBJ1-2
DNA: TGTGCCAGCTACCTCCGCGGGTCAGACAACTATGGCTACACCTTC
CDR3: CASYLRGSDNYGYTF

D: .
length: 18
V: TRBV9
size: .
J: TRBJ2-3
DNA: TGTGCCAGCAGCGTAGGTTACCAGGGGCGCGGCGCGGCTCTGGGGCAGTATTTT
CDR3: CASSVGYQGRGAALGQYF

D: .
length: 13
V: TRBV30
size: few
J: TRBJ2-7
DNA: TGTGCCTGGAGTGGGGCCCTCTCCTACGAGCAGTACTTC
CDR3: CAWSGALSYEQYF

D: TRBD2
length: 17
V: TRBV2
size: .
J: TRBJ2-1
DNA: TGTGCCAGCGCCGGTTTACAGAGGACTAGCGGTTACAATGAGCAGTTCTTC
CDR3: CASAGLQRTSGYNEQFF

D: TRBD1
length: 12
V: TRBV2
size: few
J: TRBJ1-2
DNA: TGTGCCTCCGGGGACAGGGAGGTAGGCTACACCTTC
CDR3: CASGDREVGYTF

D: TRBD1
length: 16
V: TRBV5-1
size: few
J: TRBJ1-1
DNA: TGCGCCAGCAGCTCTGGACAGGGGTCGCTGAACACTGAAGCTTTCTTT
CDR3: CASSSGQGSLNTEAFF

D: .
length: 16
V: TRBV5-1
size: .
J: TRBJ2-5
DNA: TGCGCCAGCAGCTGGACCACACAGGGCGGCCAAGAGACCCAGTACTTC
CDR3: CASSWTTQGGQETQYF

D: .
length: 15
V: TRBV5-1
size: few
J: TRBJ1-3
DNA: TGCGCCAGCAGCTTGGGGACAAGCTCTGGAAACACCATATATTTT
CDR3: CASSLGTSSGNTIYF

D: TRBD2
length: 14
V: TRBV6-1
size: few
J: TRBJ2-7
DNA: TGTGCCAGCAGTGCGGGCGGGAGCTCCTACGAGCAGTACTTC
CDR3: CASSAGGSSYEQYF

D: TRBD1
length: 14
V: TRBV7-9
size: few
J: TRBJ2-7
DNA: TGTGCCAGCAGCTGGGGCGGACAGGGGGCCGGGCAGTACTTC
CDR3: CASSWGGQGAGQYF

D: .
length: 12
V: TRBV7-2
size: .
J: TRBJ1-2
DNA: TGTGCCAGCAGCTCCTACCACGGACAGTCTACCTTC
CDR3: CASSSYHGQSTF

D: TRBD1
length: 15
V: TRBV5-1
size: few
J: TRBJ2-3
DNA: TGCGCCAGCAGCCGTGGACAGGGGGCGGCAGATACGCAGTATTTT
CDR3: CASSRGQGAADTQYF

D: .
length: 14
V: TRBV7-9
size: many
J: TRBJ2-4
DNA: TGTGCCAGCAGCTTCCCTGCGCCAGGCTACATTCAGTACTTC
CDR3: CASSFPAPGYIQYF

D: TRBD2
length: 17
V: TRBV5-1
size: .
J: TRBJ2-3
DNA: TGCGCCAGCAGCTTGGGGGCTCGACTAGCAAGCACAGATACGCAGTATTTT
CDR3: CASSLGARLASTDTQYF

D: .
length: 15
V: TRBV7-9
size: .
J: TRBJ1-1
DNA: TGTGCCAGCAGCTTAGCGGAGGGGATGAACACTGAAGCTTTCTTT
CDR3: CASSLAEGMNTEAFF

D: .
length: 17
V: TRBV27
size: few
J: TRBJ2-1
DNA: TGTGCCAGCAGTTTATCTCCACTGATTAGCTCCTACAATGAGCAGTTCTTC
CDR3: CASSLSPLISSYNEQFF

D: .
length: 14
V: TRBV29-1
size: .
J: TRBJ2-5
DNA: TGCAGCGTTGAGAGCGACAGAAGACAAGAGACCCAGTACTTC
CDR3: CSVESDRRQETQYF

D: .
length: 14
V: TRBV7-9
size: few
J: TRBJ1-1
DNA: TGTGCCAGCAGCAAGGGACTGGGAGGGACTGAAGCTTTCTTT
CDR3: CASSKGLGGTEAFF

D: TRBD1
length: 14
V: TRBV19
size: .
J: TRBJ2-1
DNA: TGTGCCAGTACCCCGTACAGGGGGAACAATGAGCAGTTCTTC
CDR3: CASTPYRGNNEQFF

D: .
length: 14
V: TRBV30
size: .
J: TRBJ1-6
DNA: TGTGCCTGGAGTATCGGGGGGCCGGATTCACCCCTCCACTTT
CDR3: CAWSIGGPDSPLHF

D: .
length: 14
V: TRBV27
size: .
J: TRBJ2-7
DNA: TGTGCCAGCGGCGCGAGCAGGGGCCCCTACGAGCAGTACTTC
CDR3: CASGASRGPYEQYF

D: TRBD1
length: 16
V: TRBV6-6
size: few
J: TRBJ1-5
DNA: TGTGCCAGCAGCCCGGGACAGGGCTCCCCCCCTCAGCCCCAGCATTTT
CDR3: CASSPGQGSPPQPQHF

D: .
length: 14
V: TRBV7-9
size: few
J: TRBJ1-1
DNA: TGTGCCGGGGGAAGGGGGGGAGATAACACTGAAGCTTTCTTT
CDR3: CAGGRGGDNTEAFF

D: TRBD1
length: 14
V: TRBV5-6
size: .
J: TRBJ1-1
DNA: TGTGCCAGCAGCTGGATTGACAGGGACGCTGAAGCTTTCTTT
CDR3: CASSWIDRDAEAFF

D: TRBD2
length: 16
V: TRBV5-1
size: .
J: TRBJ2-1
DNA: TGCGCCAGCAGCTTGATTGAGGGAGGGTCCTACAATGAGCAGTTCTTC
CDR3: CASSLIEGGSYNEQFF

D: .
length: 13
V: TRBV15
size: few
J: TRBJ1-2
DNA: TGTGCCACCAGCAGACAGGGTTACTATGGCTACACCTTC
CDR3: CATSRQGYYGYTF

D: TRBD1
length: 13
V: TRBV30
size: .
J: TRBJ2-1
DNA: TGTGCCGGACGGGGCAGGGGGATCAATGAGCAGTTCTTC
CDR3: CAGRGRGINEQFF

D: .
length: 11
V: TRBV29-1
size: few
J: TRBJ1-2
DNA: TGCAGCTCGGGGGACTCCTATGGCTACACCTTC
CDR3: CSSGDSYGYTF

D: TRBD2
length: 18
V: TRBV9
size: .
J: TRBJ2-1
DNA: TGTGCCAGCAGCGTAGCTACTGGCGGGAGGAGGCCGGGGAATGAGCAGTTCTTC
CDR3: CASSVATGGRRPGNEQFF

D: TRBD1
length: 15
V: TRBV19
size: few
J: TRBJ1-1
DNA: TGTGCCAGTAGTCCAAGGGACAGGAGGGGCACTGAAGCTTTCTTT
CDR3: CASSPRDRRGTEAFF

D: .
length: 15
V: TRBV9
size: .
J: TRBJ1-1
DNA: TGTGCCAGCAGCCCACCAGCGGCGTACAGTGGTGAAGCTTTCTTT
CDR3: CASSPPAAYSGEAFF

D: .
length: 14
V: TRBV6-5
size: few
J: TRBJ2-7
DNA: TGTGCCAGCAGTTACTCGAGGCGGAACTACGAGCAGTACTTC
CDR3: CASSYSRRNYEQYF

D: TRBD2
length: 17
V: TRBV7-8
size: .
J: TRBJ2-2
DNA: TGTGCCAGCAGGTCTAGCGGGAAAAGCGCGAACACCGGGGAGCTGTTTTTT
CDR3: CASRSSGKSANTGELFF

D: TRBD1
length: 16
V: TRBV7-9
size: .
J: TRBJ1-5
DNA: TGTGCCAGCAGCTTAGTCGGGACAGGGGGAAATCAGCCCCAGCATTTT
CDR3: CASSLVGTGGNQPQHF

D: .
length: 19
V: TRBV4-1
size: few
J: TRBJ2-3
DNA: TGCGCCAGCAGCCTCATAGTGGAAGGCCTAGCGTCTCTCACAGATACGCAGTATTTT
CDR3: CASSLIVEGLASLTDTQYF

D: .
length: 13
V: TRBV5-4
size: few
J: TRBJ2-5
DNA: TGTGCCAGCAGCTTGAGGGCGGGGGAGACCCAGTACTTC
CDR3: CASSLRAGETQYF

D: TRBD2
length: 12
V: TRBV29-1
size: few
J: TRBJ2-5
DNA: TGCAGCGGGGCTAGCGGGAGGGATGCCCAGTACTTC
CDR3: CSGASGRDAQYF

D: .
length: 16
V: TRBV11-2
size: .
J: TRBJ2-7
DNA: TGTGCCAGCAGCTTGGGGCATGACCCTGGGGTCTACGAGCAGTACTTC
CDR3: CASSLGHDPGVYEQYF